This TCR beta chain was sequenced for a study of cytomegalovirus exposure and HLA in healthy donors. The sample holds one count of this clone. The antigen is undetermined. The PCR ran on 60 Vbeta and 13 Jbeta primers. Using immunoSEQ multiplex PCR, the repertoire was profiled, and TCRdb retains in-frame clones only, with some absent. This sample has approximately 180,000 clones; around 75% occur once, and the top ten carry 1.8%. The study's findings and limits: Previous analysis showed most TCR beta V segments were productive about 87% or about 30% of the time. Associated with cytomegalovirus, according to the listing, were 150 to 200 TCR beta chains.

This receptor was taken from a woman aged 25-40 years in good health and CMV-seronegative. The source material was PBMCs.

Written as DNA, the CDR3 is TGTGCCAGCTCACTAGAGGGACAGGTCAATCAGCCCCAGCATTTT. This codes for CASSLEGQVNQPQHF. This sequence joins TRBV18 and TRBJ1-5; 8 bases are a match to TRBD1. This CDR3 comprises 15 residues. V trimming: 4 bases; J trimming: 3 bases; junction bases outside the gene matches: 5. Germline loops: CDR1 KGHSH, CDR2 LQKENI.